This TCR beta chain stems from a study of T cells expressing NK-cell markers. About the research overall: All TCR beta repertoires analysed originated from sorted CD3+CD56+NKG2C+, CD3+CD56+NKG2C- and CD3+CD56-NKG2C+ T cells. Most of the eight sequenced donors were HCMV-seropositive; one was seronegative.

The CDR3 is 15 residues long. Germline assignment: CDR1 SGHVS and CDR2 FNYEAQ. UMIs were included in TCR beta cDNA generated by 5'RACE template switching. TCRdb reprocessed the 5' RACE reads and stores each CDR3 protein as one record, lacking DNA. The table gives approximately 170,000 distinct CDR3 sequences; the top ten clones make up 20% to 25% of it. The TCR was taken from a man aged 18-75 years in good health. The genes are TRBV7-6 and TRBJ2-7. The sequencing sample was made of blood T cells: a sorted CD56 or NKG2C T cell subset, CD4+ or CD8+ T cells, or bulk PBMC T cells (not recorded which). CDR3 sequence reads: CASSPGSGGLYEQYF.